This TCR beta chain was obtained from a study of T cells in Graves' hyperthyroidism and ophthalmopathy. Findings of the study overall: Most thyroid clonotypes expanded above 0.001 were also detected in blood.

CDR1 and CDR2 (germline): WSHSY, SAAADI. This CDR3 has 12 amino acids. Lactation, pregnancy, other autoimmune disease or uncontrolled infection led to exclusion of patients. Amplification of TCR beta CDR3 regions was performed using RNA transcripts as template. A first-round RT-PCR of the TCR CDR3 used the HTBI primer set. Each CDR3 protein is one row after TCRdb ran MiXCR on the multiplex PCR reads. The sample consists of about 360,000 distinct CDR3 sequences, 19% of them appearing once. In its sample, this clonotype was seen once. What it binds is not known. This likely comes from a read error, as the CDR3 has no conserved phenylalanine or tryptophan at its end.

The sample comprised blood. This clonotype was sampled from a woman aged 18-29 years with Graves' hyperthyroidism. The chain has TRBV10-2 and TRBJ1-1; D gene uncertain. In nucleotides, the CDR3 is TGCGCCGGCAGCGAAGGTCGGACTGAAGCTTTCGTT. Protein sequence: CAGSEGRTEAFV.